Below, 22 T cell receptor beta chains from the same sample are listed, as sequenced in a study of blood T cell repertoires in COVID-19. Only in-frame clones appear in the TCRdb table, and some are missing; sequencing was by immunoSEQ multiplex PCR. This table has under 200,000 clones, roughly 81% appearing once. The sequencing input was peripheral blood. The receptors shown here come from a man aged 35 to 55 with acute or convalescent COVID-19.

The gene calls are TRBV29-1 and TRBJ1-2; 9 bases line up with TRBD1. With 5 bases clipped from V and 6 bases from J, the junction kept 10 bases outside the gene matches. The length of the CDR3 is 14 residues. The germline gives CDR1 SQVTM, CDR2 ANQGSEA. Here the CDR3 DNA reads TGCAGCGTTTTACAGGGGGCGCAAAACCATGGCTACACCTTC. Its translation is CSVLQGAQNHGYTF. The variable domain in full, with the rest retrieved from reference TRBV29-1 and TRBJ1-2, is SAVISQKPSRDICQRGTSLTIQCQVDSQVTMMFWYRQQPGQSLTLIATANQGSEATYESGFVIDKFPISRPNLTFSTLTVSNMSPEDSSIYLCSVLQGAQNHGYTFGSGTRLTVV.

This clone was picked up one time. CDR3: CASLRWRETNTEAFF. The CDR3 DNA reads as TGTGCCAGCCTACGATGGCGGGAGACGAACACTGAAGCTTTCTTT. This chain links TRBV2 with TRBJ1-1; D unclear. V lost 8 bases and J 1 base, leaving 17 bases between the germline ends. The CDR3 is made up of 15 amino acids. Germline V CDR1 and CDR2: SNHLY, FYNNEI.

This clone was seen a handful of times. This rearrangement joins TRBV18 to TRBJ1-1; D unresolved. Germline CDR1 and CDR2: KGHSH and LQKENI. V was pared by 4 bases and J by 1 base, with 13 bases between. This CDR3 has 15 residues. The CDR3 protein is CASSLEGSKNTEAFF. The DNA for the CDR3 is TGTGCCAGCTCACTGGAAGGTAGCAAGAACACTGAAGCTTTCTTT.

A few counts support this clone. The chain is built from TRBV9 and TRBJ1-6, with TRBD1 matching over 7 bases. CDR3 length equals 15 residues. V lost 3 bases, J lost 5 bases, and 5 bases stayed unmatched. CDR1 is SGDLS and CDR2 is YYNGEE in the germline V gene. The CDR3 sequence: CASSAGTEHNSPLHF. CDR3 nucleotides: TGTGCCAGCAGCGCCGGGACAGAGCATAATTCACCCCTCCACTTT.

The CDR3 sequence: CASSLDRRTGGNEQYF. In DNA, the CDR3 is TGTGCCAGCAGCTTGGATCGACGGACAGGGGGGAACGAGCAGTACTTC. The V and J genes are TRBV5-8 and TRBJ2-7; 10 bases match TRBD1. The CDR3 covers 16 residues. Germline V lookup: CDR1 SGHTS, CDR2 YDEGEE. With V trimmed by 0 bases and J by 5 bases, 8 bases remained unmatched.

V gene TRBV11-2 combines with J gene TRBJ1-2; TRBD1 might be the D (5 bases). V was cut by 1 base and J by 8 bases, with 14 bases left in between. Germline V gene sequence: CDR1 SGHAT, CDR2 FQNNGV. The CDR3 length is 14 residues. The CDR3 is CASSLAGGGRGYTF. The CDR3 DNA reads TGTGCCAGCAGCTTAGCGGGGGGAGGACGCGGCTACACCTTC.

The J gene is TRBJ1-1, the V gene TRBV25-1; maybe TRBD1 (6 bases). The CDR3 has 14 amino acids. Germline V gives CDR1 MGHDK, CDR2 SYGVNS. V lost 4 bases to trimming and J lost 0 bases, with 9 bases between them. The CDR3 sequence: CASSGTAMNTEAFF. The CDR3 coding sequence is TGTGCCAGCAGTGGGACAGCAATGAACACTGAAGCTTTCTTT. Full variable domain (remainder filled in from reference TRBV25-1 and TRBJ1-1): EADIYQTPRYLVIGTGKKITLECSQTMGHDKMYWYQQDPGMELHLIHYSYGVNSTEKGDLSSESTVSRIRTEHFPLTLESARPSHTSQYLCASSGTAMNTEAFFGQGTRLTVV.

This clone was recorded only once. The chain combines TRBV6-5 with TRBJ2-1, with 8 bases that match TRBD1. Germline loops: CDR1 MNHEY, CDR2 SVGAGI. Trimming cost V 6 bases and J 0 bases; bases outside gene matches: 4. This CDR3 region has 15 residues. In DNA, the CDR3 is TGTGCCAGCAGCCGCGGACAGGGCTCCTACAATGAGCAGTTCTTC. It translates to CASSRGQGSYNEQFF.

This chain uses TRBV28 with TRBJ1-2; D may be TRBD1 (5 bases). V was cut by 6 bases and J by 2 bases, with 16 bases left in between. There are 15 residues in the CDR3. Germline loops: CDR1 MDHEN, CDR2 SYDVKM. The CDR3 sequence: CASSQTGLGNYGYTF. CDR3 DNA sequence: TGTGCCAGCAGCCAAACAGGCCTCGGAAACTATGGCTACACCTTC.

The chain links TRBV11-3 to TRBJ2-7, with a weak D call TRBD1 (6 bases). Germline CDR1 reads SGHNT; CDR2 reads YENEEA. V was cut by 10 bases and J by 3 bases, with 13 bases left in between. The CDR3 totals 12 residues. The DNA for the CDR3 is TGTGCCATCCTAGGGGGAAGCTACGAGCAGTACTTC. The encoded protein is CAILGGSYEQYF.

CDR3 nucleotide sequence: TGTGCCAGCAGCTTTACAGGGAAAGGAAACACCATATATTTT. Translation: CASSFTGKGNTIYF. This chain connects TRBV5-6 to TRBJ1-3; a possible D gene is TRBD1 (6 bases). This CDR3 is 14 amino acids long. CDR1 and CDR2 from the germline V gene are SGHDT and YYEEEE. V was trimmed by 2 bases and J by 4 bases, leaving 10 bases between them.

CDR3 residues: CASSLRGQGAFSGNTIYF. The CDR3 nucleotides read TGTGCCAGCAGTTTAAGGGGACAGGGGGCTTTTTCTGGAAACACCATATATTTT. V gene TRBV27 combines with J gene TRBJ1-3, with 12 bases aligning to TRBD1. CDR1 and CDR2 (germline): MNHEY, SMNVEV (reference sequence). V shed 2 bases, J shed 1 base, and the junction held 6 bases outside the gene matches. CDR3 length equals 18 residues.

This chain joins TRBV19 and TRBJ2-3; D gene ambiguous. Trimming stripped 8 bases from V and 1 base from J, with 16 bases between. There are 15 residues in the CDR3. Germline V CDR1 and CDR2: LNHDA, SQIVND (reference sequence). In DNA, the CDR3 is TGTGCCAGTCGGAGTGATGCGGAACGCACAGATACGCAGTATTTT. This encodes CASRSDAERTDTQYF.

DNA of the CDR3: TGCAGCGTTGAAGAACCCAGGGGAGTGACTGGAAACACCATATATTTT. It yields the protein CSVEEPRGVTGNTIYF. The chain combines TRBV29-1 with TRBJ1-3; D possibly corresponds to TRBD1 (6 bases). Per the germline V gene, CDR1 is SQVTM and CDR2 is ANQGSEA. This CDR3 contains 16 residues. Trimming shortened V by 0 bases and J by 2 bases, and 14 bases separated the two germline ends.

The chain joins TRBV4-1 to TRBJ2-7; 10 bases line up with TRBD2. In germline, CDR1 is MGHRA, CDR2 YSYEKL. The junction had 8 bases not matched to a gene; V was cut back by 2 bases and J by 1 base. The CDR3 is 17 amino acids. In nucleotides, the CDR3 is TGCGCCAGCAGCCAATCGCTTAGCGGGGGGTCGTCCTACGAGCAGTACTTC. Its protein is CASSQSLSGGSSYEQYF.

CDR3 sequence (DNA): TGTGCCAGCAGCTCAGGGGAGCGGAGATCCACAGATACGCAGTATTTT. Encoded protein: CASSSGERRSTDTQYF. The genes are TRBV5-4 and TRBJ2-3, with D possibly matching TRBD1 (6 bases). Germline V gene sequence: CDR1 SGHNT, CDR2 YYREEE (reference sequence). V was trimmed by 3 bases and J by 2 bases, leaving 16 bases between them. The CDR3 spans 16 residues.

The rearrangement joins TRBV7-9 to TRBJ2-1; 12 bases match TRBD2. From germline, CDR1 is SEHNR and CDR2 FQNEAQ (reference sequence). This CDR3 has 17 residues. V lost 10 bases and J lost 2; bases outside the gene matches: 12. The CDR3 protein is CAKNQVTSGGPYNEQFF. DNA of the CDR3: TGTGCCAAAAACCAGGTGACTAGCGGGGGACCCTACAATGAGCAGTTCTTC.

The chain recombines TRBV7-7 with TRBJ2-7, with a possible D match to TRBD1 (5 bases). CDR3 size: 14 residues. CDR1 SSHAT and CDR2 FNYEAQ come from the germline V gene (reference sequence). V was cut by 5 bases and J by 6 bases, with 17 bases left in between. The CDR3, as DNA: TGTGCCAGCAGCATGGGGCAATCTCCCGCCGAGCAGTACTTC. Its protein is CASSMGQSPAEQYF.

The CDR3, as DNA: TGTGCCAGCAGTTTCCAGACAGGATTCTATGGCTACACCTTC. Its translation: CASSFQTGFYGYTF. The rearrangement uses TRBV6-5 and TRBJ1-2, with a possible D match to TRBD1 (6 bases). V lost 4 bases, J lost 4 bases, and 13 bases lay in between. The CDR3 spans 14 residues. Germline CDR1 is MNHEY and CDR2 is SVGAGI.

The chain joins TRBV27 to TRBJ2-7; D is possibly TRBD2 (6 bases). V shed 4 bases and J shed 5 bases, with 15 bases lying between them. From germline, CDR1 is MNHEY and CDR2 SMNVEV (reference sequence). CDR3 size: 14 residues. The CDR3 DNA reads TGTGCCAGCAGTTCCCGACGGGGAGGCCACGAGCAGTACTTC. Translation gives CASSSRRGGHEQYF.

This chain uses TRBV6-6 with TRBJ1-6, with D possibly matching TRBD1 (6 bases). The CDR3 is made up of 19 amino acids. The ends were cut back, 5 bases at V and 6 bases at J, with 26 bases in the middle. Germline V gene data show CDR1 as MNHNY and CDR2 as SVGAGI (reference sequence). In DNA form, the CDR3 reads TGTGCCAGCAGTCGAAGCTCGAAAACAACAGGGTCGAGTAATTCACCCCTCCACTTT. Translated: CASSRSSKTTGSSNSPLHF.

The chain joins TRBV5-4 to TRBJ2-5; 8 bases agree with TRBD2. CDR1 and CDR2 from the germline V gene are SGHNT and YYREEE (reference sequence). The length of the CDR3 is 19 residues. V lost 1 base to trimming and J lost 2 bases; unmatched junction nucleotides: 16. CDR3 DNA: TGTGCCAGCAGCTTGTCCTTGACTGGCGGGGGGCCCTCTCAAGAGACCCAGTACTTC. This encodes CASSLSLTGGGPSQETQYF.